This TCR beta chain was obtained from a study of regulatory T cells in long-lasting Graves disease. Study-level results: Persistent disease favored TRBV28, TRBJ1-2 and TRBJ2-5. Clonotypes that were public and shared totalled 2,500 to 3,000 in persistent patients versus around 1,000 in new patients.

Regarding time point: persistent/refractory GD, antithyroid drugs over 5 years with positive TRAb. Making the TCR library involved RNA that had been extracted from PBMCs. This clonotype was detected many times. The target antigen is unknown. HTBI primers from iRepertoire and Arm-PCR of CDR3 regions yielded the TCR beta libraries. TCRdb redid the calling of the multiplex PCR reads with MiXCR, one entry per CDR3 protein. The sample holds 250,000 to 300,000 distinct CDR3 sequences, roughly a fifth seen once. This CDR3 has 15 amino acids. Deletions cut 3 bases from V and 1 base from J, with 7 bases between. Germline-derived CDR1 and CDR2 are MNHEY and SMNVEV (reference sequence).

J is TRBJ2-6 and V is TRBV27, with D perhaps assigned TRBD1 or TRBD2 (5 bases each). This clonotype was obtained from a female donor with Graves disease. Sequenced material: peripheral blood mononuclear cells (PBMCs), taken when the disease was refractory, from a patient treated with antithyroid drugs. CDR3 amino acids: CASSFWGSGANVLTF. The CDR3, as DNA: TGTGCCAGCAGTTTTTGGGGGTCTGGGGCCAACGTCCTGACTTTC.